This T cell receptor beta chain derives from a study of blood T cell repertoires in COVID-19. Each participant's cohort was designated according to participant-reported clinical history. Germline lookup yields CDR1 SGHTA and CDR2 FQGNSA. V shed 5 bases and J shed 2 bases, with 16 bases lying between them. This CDR3 contains 15 residues. Using immunoSEQ multiplex PCR, the repertoire was profiled, and TCRdb retains in-frame clones only, with some absent. The sample comprises about 140,000 clones, roughly 84% of which are singletons, and 5.5% rests with the top ten. This TCR was sampled from a man in his forties with acute COVID-19. The sequenced sample consisted of PBMCs or T cells enriched from blood (not recorded which). The chain uses TRBV7-2 and TRBJ2-7; D is possibly TRBD1 (6 bases). CDR3 nucleotide sequence: TGTGCCAGCAGCCCCTCCGGGACATCTCCCTACGAGCAGTACTTC. As protein: CASSPSGTSPYEQYF.